The rows below give T cell receptor beta chains drawn from one sample of a study of naive and memory T cell subsets. MiXCR, run by TCRdb on the UMI-ligation and nested PCR reads, gives a single entry per CDR3 protein. The sample lists 140,000 to 150,000 distinct CDR3 sequences; over 20% were seen once. Material: naive CD4+ T cells from blood. These receptors all come from a human donor in good health. Each CDR3 is given with its conserved first and last residue. Each record gives: D gene, J gene, V gene, clone size, CDR3 protein, CDR3 DNA. The D gene is left open where the match is weak. Only part of the rows carry a size: once, few, many, or a class if the clone is expanded.

>.|TRBJ2-2|TRBV9|.
CASSVVLSGELFF
TGTGCCAGCAGCGTAGTACTTTCCGGGGAGCTGTTTTTT
>TRBD1|TRBJ2-7|TRBV4-3|.
CASSQDIGDRGIYEQYF
TGCGCCAGCAGCCAAGATATAGGAGACAGGGGGATATACGAGCAGTACTTC
>.|TRBJ1-5|TRBV12-3/TRBV12-4|many
CASSLYRDNQPQHF
TGTGCCAGCAGTTTGTATAGAGACAATCAGCCCCAGCATTTT
>.|TRBJ2-3|TRBV30|.
CAWSVRVGVGTDTQYF
TGTGCCTGGAGTGTACGTGTCGGGGTGGGCACAGATACGCAGTATTTT
>TRBD2|TRBJ2-1|TRBV11-2|.
CASSLAWSGGPLEQFF
TGTGCCAGCAGCCTCGCCTGGAGCGGGGGACCACTCGAGCAGTTCTTC
>.|TRBJ2-3|TRBV20-1|few
CSASPDTDTQYF
TGCAGTGCTAGTCCGGACACAGATACGCAGTATTTT
>.|TRBJ2-7|TRBV7-8|few
CASSSYRAYAAEQYF
TGTGCCAGCAGCTCCTACCGGGCATATGCAGCCGAGCAGTACTTC
>.|TRBJ2-6|TRBV2|.
CASSGQTAGANVLTF
TGTGCCAGCAGCGGCCAGACAGCTGGGGCCAACGTCCTGACTTTC
>TRBD2|TRBJ2-1|TRBV29-1|.
CSVGAGGYEQFF
TGCAGCGTTGGTGCGGGAGGATATGAGCAGTTCTTC
>.|TRBJ2-7|TRBV2|.
CASSVVAGRWEQYF
TGTGCCAGCAGTGTGGTGGCAGGGAGGTGGGAGCAGTACTTC
>.|TRBJ1-1|TRBV30|.
CAWSKRGITEAFF
TGTGCCTGGAGTAAGAGGGGGATCACTGAAGCTTTCTTT
>TRBD2|TRBJ2-1|TRBV27|many
CASRTSGSSGEQFF
TGTGCCAGCAGGACTAGCGGGAGCTCGGGTGAGCAGTTCTTC
>.|TRBJ2-6|TRBV6-2/TRBV6-3|many
CASSSRGAGANVLTF
TGTGCCAGCAGTTCAAGAGGGGCTGGGGCCAACGTCCTGACTTTC
>.|TRBJ2-5|TRBV6-6|few
CASSYVNRQETQYF
TGTGCCAGCAGTTACGTTAACCGTCAAGAGACCCAGTACTTC
>TRBD1|TRBJ1-1|TRBV6-5|few
CASRRRQGANEAFF
TGTGCCAGCAGAAGACGACAGGGGGCGAATGAAGCTTTCTTT
>TRBD2|TRBJ2-2|TRBV4-1|few
CASSRRLAGGKTNTGELFF
TGCGCCAGCAGCCGGAGACTAGCGGGAGGTAAAACGAACACCGGGGAGCTGTTTTTT
>TRBD2|TRBJ2-3|TRBV20-1|many
CSAPTSGRGTDTQYF
TGCAGTGCCCCGACTAGCGGGAGGGGTACAGATACGCAGTATTTT
>TRBD2|TRBJ2-5|TRBV4-3|few
CASSQAVAGTQYF
TGCGCCAGCAGCCAAGCGGTAGCGGGGACCCAGTACTTC
>.|TRBJ2-3|TRBV29-1|.
CSVDPAGSTDTQYF
TGCAGCGTTGACCCCGCGGGAAGCACAGATACGCAGTATTTT
>.|TRBJ2-7|TRBV6-5|.
CASSYEARGYEQYF
TGTGCCAGCAGTTACGAAGCCAGGGGCTACGAGCAGTACTTC
>TRBD1|TRBJ2-7|TRBV24-1|many
CATGTGVLGEQYF
TGTGCCACCGGCACAGGGGTGTTGGGTGAGCAGTACTTC
>.|TRBJ2-5|TRBV18|many
CASSPGLQETQYF
TGTGCCAGCTCACCGGGACTCCAAGAGACCCAGTACTTC
>.|TRBJ1-1|TRBV28|.
CASLPWEGSGTEAFF
TGTGCCAGCCTGCCCTGGGAGGGCTCTGGCACTGAAGCTTTCTTT
>TRBD1|TRBJ2-7|TRBV7-2|.
CASSSAGQGRYEQYF
TGTGCCAGCAGCTCGGCGGGACAGGGCCGATACGAGCAGTACTTC
>TRBD2|TRBJ2-3|TRBV6-1|few
CASSSGSGYTQYF
TGTGCCAGCAGCAGCGGGAGTGGATATACGCAGTATTTT
>.|TRBJ1-5|TRBV7-6|many
CASSLVGNQPQHF
TGTGCCAGCAGCTTAGTGGGAAATCAGCCCCAGCATTTT
>.|TRBJ2-1|TRBV29-1|.
CSVAGPYANEQFF
TGCAGCGTTGCGGGGCCGTATGCCAATGAGCAGTTCTTC
>TRBD1|TRBJ2-7|TRBV29-1|few
CSVMTGIEQYF
TGCAGCGTAATGACAGGGATCGAGCAGTACTTC
>.|TRBJ2-1|TRBV4-1|few
CASSPPDGVIYNEQFF
TGCGCCAGCAGCCCCCCGGACGGGGTCATCTACAATGAGCAGTTCTTC
>.|TRBJ2-7|TRBV11-2|few
CASSSLAGLAYEQYF
TGTGCCAGCAGCTCCCTGGCAGGACTTGCCTACGAGCAGTACTTC
>.|TRBJ2-5|TRBV10-3|few
CASGGGIEAQYF
TGTGCCTCCGGAGGGGGGATTGAGGCCCAGTACTTC
>TRBD2|TRBJ2-6|TRBV7-9|few
CASSPRGTSGSSGANVLTF
TGTGCCAGCAGCCCGCGAGGGACTAGCGGGAGTTCTGGGGCCAACGTCCTGACTTTC
>.|TRBJ2-3|TRBV11-2|many
CASSLTTPTDTQYF
TGTGCCAGCAGCTTAACCACCCCCACAGATACGCAGTATTTT
>.|TRBJ2-4|TRBV7-6|.
CASSLSGDENIQYF
TGTGCCAGCAGCTTATCTGGGGACGAAAACATTCAGTACTTC
>TRBD1|TRBJ2-2|TRBV7-6|.
CASSLRRQGPNTGELFF
TGTGCCAGCAGCTTACGCCGACAGGGGCCTAACACCGGGGAGCTGTTTTTT
>.|TRBJ1-2|TRBV12-3/TRBV12-4|.
CASRQRGAGCYGYTF
TGTGCCAGCAGACAAAGGGGGGCAGGGTGCTATGGCTACACCTTC
>.|TRBJ2-7|TRBV27|.
CASRRGSQGYYEQYF
TGTGCCAGCAGACGGGGATCCCAAGGGTACTACGAGCAGTACTTC
>.|TRBJ2-1|TRBV12-3/TRBV12-4|few
CASSLTLTEQFF
TGTGCCAGCAGTTTAACGCTGACGGAGCAGTTCTTC
>.|TRBJ1-2|TRBV2|few
CASDLTLGGYTF
TGTGCCAGCGACCTAACTCTGGGGGGCTACACCTTC
>TRBD1|TRBJ2-7|TRBV6-1|.
CASSRGTGREQYF
TGTGCCAGCAGCCGAGGGACAGGGCGGGAGCAGTACTTC
>.|TRBJ2-7|TRBV28|many
CASSFISREQYF
TGTGCCAGCAGTTTTATCTCCCGCGAGCAGTACTTC
>TRBD1|TRBJ1-1|TRBV27|.
CASREWSAGGMNTEAFF
TGTGCCAGCAGAGAGTGGTCGGCAGGGGGCATGAACACTGAAGCTTTCTTT
>.|TRBJ1-1|TRBV4-2|few
CASSQESGVAEAFF
TGTGCCAGCAGCCAAGAGTCAGGGGTGGCTGAAGCTTTCTTT
>TRBD1|TRBJ2-5|TRBV12-3/TRBV12-4|.
CASSFDRGLTETQYF
TGTGCCAGCAGTTTTGACAGGGGATTGACGGAGACCCAGTACTTC
>.|TRBJ2-1|TRBV5-1|.
CASRSRASYNEQFF
TGCGCCAGCAGATCCAGAGCCTCATACAATGAGCAGTTCTTC